The clone carrying this T cell receptor (beta chain) was recorded at least ten times. Its matching antigen is unknown. With 0 bases clipped from V and 0 bases from J, the junction kept 7 bases outside the gene matches. Germline V gene lookup returns CDR1 MNHEY and CDR2 SVGAGI. The CDR3 runs to 18 residues. TCRdb called the 5' RACE reads again in MiXCR, with one record for every CDR3 protein. Of about 130,000 distinct CDR3 sequences in the sample, more than 5.5% are singletons; the top ten hold 9.5% to 15%. The data belong to a study of CD8 T cells in ankylosing spondylitis. Study-level points and caveats: Reactive arthritis synovial fluid and blood previously showed some of these motif variants. Relatively scarce in peripheral blood, disease-linked clones were CD8+. Reportedly, significant enrichment of disease-linked clones occurred in matched ankylosing spondylitis synovial fluid. Made up of under ten highly homologous variants, a TCR beta motif appeared characteristic of ankylosing spondylitis blood.

Sequences were obtained from blood, either unsorted or a sorted T cell fraction (not recorded which). The chain uses TRBV6-5 and TRBJ2-4; TRBD2 matches 8 bases. This TCR derives from a female donor with ankylosing spondylitis or in good health (not recorded which). CDR3 sequence reads: CASSYSATSVIAKNIQYF. DNA of the CDR3: TGTGCCAGCAGTTACTCGGCGACTAGCGTCATAGCCAAAAACATTCAGTACTTC.